The source of this T cell receptor (beta chain) is a study of post-analysis software for immune sequencing data. Study background: Some patients lacked subtype; others had relapsing-remitting, secondary progressive or progressive-relapsing disease.

This clonotype was seen a handful of times. Unique molecular identifiers tagged the TCR beta cDNA libraries. TCRdb independently ran MiXCR on the PCR reads; one entry per CDR3 protein. The profile shows under 650,000 distinct CDR3 sequences, roughly 40% of them singletons. The receptor comes from a girl aged 10 to 17 with multiple sclerosis. Sequencing was carried out using blood.

DNA of the CDR3: TGTGCCAGCAGTTTACAGCCCGCGAGCGGTGAGCAGTTCTTC. Translating it yields CASSLQPASGEQFF. The V gene is TRBV12-3 or TRBV12-4, the J gene TRBJ2-1; tentatively, D is TRBD2 (5 bases). Trimming left V 2 bases short and J 9 bases short, with 14 bases between. This CDR3 comprises 14 residues.